This T cell receptor (beta chain) derives from a study of blood T cell repertoires in COVID-19. Study-level information: The study drew acute and convalescent COVID-19 samples from the United States, Italy and Spain. In each case, the material was cDNA or gDNA derived from T cells, B-cell-depleted T cells, or PBMCs.

The CDR3 consists of 14 residues. The germline CDR1 and CDR2 sequences are SGHRS and YFSETQ. The V end lost 7 bases, the J end lost 0 bases, and 14 bases lay between the germline ends. Authors' data handling: Scientists estimated how many nucleated cells there were by amplifying reference gene primers. Generated by immunoSEQ multiplex PCR, the TCRdb table keeps only in-frame clones and is missing some. V and J calls and clone size are those listed in that table; D and trimming were worked out from the DNA. Of under 150,000 clones listed, roughly four fifths are singletons. The TCR was taken from a woman aged 45-60 years with active or convalescent COVID-19. The V and J genes are TRBV5-1 and TRBJ2-7; a weak D match, TRBD1 (7 bases). The material sequenced was peripheral blood. The CDR3 protein is CASRDSGGSYEQYF. As DNA, the CDR3 is TGCGCCAGCCGGGACTCAGGGGGCTCCTACGAGCAGTACTTC.